The table lists the clone carrying this T cell receptor (beta chain) with a count of one. Its target is unknown. The data were obtained in a study of CD8+CD57+ T cells in acquired aplastic anemia. Study details: The sorted CD4+ and CD8+ cells yielded an average approximately 3 ug of DNA. Study-wide results and caveats: Found in both controls and patients were approximately 29 CD8+ CDR3 sequences.

Genomic DNA, serving as template, underwent TCR beta VDJ and CDR3 profiling. From the reads, TCRdb called clonotypes with MiXCR, one entry per CDR3 protein. This sample has about 270,000 distinct CDR3 sequences, with 55% to 60% found just once. The sequenced sample consisted of sorted CD4+, CD8+, or CD8+CD57+ T cells (not recorded which) from PBMCs. The receptor comes from a human donor with severe aplastic anemia or a healthy control (not recorded which).

The CDR3 DNA sequence: TGTGCCAGCAGCCCTTCTAGCGGGGGCACCGGGGAGCTGTTTTTT. This encodes CASSPSSGGTGELFF. The chain combines TRBV7-3 with TRBJ2-2; 10 nucleotides line up with TRBD2. J lost 4 bases, V lost 5 bases, and 4 bases had no gene match. Germline loops: CDR1 SGHTA, CDR2 FQGTGA. There are 15 residues in the CDR3.